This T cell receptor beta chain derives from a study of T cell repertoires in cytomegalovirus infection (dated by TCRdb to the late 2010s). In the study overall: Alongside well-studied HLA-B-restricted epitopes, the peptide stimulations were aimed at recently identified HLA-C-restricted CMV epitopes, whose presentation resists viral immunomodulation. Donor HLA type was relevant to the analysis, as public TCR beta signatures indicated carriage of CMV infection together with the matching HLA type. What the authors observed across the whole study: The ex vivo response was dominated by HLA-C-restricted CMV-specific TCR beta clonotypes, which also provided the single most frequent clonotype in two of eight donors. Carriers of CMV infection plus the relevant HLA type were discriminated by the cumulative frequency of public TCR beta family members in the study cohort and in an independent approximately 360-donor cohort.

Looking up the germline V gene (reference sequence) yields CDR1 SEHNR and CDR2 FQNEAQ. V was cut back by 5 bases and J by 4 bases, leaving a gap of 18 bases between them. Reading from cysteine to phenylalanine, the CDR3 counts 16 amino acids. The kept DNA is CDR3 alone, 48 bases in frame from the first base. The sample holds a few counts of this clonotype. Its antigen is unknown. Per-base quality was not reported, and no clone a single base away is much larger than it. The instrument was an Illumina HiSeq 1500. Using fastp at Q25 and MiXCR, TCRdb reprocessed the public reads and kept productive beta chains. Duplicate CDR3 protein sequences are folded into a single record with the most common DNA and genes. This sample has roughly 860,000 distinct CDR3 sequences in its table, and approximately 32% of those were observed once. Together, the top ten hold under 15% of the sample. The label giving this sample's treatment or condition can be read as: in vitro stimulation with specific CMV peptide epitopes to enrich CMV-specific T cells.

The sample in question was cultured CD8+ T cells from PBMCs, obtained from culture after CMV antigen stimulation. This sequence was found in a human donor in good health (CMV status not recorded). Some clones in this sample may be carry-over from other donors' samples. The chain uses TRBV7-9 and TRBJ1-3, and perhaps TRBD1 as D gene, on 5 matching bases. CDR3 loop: CASSPGDRPIGNTIYF. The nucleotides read TGTGCCAGCAGCCCGGGGGATAGACCGATAGGAAACACCATATATTTT.